Sequencing of this TCR beta chain was carried out in a study of T cell repertoires in aging, cancer and after chemotherapy. Across the study: Over several months to years, re-sampled healthy donor repertoires clearly shared clones. The full dataset contained roughly 8.8 million TCR reads.

Amplification of TCR beta used genomic DNA extracted from peripheral blood. Multiplex touch-down PCR with TRB-A/B primers amplified rearranged V-D-J TRB sequences. TCRdb recomputed calls from the multiplex PCR reads with MiXCR, one row per CDR3 protein. The top ten hold roughly half of the sample, which has some 680 distinct CDR3 sequences, approximately 22% seen once. Judged by abundance, this clonotype is large. Its antigen is not identified. Broader study findings: Compared with age-matched healthy donors, untreated hematological or solid cancer patients showed higher blood TCR clonality. Rebound thymic output was suggested by rising median generation probability during chemotherapy in each cancer cohort.

Germline CDR1 reads GTSNPN; CDR2 reads SVGIG (reference sequence). The CDR3 covers 15 residues. With V trimmed by 5 bases and J by 0 bases, 2 bases remained unmatched. Sequenced: blood. The sequence came from a human donor in good health. J is TRBJ2-6 and V is TRBV30; TRBD2 agrees at 9 bases. In DNA, the CDR3 is TGTGCCTGGGGACTAGCGTCCTCTGGGGCCAACGTCCTGACTTTC. Its protein is CAWGLASSGANVLTF.